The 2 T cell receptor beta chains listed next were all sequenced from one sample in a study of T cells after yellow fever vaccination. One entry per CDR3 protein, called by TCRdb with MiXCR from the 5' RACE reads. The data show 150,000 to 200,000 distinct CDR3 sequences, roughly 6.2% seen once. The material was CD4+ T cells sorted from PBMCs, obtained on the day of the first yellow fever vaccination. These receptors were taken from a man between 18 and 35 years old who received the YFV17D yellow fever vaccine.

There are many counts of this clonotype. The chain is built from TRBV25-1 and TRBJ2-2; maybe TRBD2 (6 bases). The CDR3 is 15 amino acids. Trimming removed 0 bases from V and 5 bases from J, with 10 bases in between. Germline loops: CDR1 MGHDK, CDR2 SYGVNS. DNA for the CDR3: TGTGCCAGCAGTGAATATCGCGGGGATACCGGGGAGCTGTTTTTT. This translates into CASSEYRGDTGELFF.

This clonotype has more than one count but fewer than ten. CDR3 sequence: CASLPGPQIGKLFF. CDR3 DNA sequence: TGTGCCAGCCTGCCGGGACCTCAAATTGGAAAACTGTTTTTT. The genes are TRBV6-1 and TRBJ1-4; TRBD1 might be the D (5 bases). Trimming took off 8 bases at V and 10 bases at J, with 20 bases between the two ends. CDR1 is MNHNS, CDR2 SASEGT, per germline. CDR3 length equals 14 residues.